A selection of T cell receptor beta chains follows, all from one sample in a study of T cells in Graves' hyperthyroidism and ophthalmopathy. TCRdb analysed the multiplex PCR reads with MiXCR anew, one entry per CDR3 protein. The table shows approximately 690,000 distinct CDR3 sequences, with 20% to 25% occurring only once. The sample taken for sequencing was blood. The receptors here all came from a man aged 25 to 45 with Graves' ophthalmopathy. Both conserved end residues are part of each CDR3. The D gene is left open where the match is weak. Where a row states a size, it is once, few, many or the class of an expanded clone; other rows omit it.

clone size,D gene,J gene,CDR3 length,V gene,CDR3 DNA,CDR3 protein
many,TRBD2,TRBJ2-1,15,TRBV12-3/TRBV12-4,TGTGCCAGCAGCGACTCGACTAGCGGCCGCAATGAGCAGTTCTTC,CASSDSTSGRNEQFF
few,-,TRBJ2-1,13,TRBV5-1,TGCGCCAGCAGCTTGGCCGAGCTGGAGGTGCAGTTCTTC,CASSLAELEVQFF
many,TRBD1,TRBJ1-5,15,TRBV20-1,TGCAGTGCTAGGAAATCGGACAGGCAGAATCAGCCCCAGCATTTT,CSARKSDRQNQPQHF
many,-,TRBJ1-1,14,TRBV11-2,TGTGCCAGCAGTTTTGGACGGATGAACACTGAAGCTTTCTTT,CASSFGRMNTEAFF
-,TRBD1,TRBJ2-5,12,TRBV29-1,TGCAGCGTTGGTCGACCGGGACAGGGGTCGTACTTC,CSVGRPGQGSYF
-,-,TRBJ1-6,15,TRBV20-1,TGCAGTGCTAGCCCACGGGCCCTATATAATTCACCCCTCCACTTT,CSASPRALYNSPLHF
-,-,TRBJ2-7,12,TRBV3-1,TGTGCCAGCAACCAAGGGGTAGAGGGGCAGTACTTC,CASNQGVEGQYF
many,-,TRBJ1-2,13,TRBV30,TGTGCCTGGAGTGTCGAAGGGAACTATGGCTACACCTTC,CAWSVEGNYGYTF
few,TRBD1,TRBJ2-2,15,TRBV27,TGTGCCAGCAGTTCACAGGGGGCGTTGGTCGGGGAGCTGTTTTTT,CASSSQGALVGELFF
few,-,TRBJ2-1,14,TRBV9,TGTGCCAGCAGTGGCCAGGGGTCCCACAATGAGCAGTTCTTC,CASSGQGSHNEQFF
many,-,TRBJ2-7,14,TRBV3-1,TGTGCCAGCAGCCAAGAGCCCAGGGAATACGAGCAGTACTTC,CASSQEPREYEQYF
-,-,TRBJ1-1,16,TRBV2,TGTGCCAGCAGCCACCGGAGGGAGGGGCGGAACACTGAAGCTTTCTTT,CASSHRREGRNTEAFF
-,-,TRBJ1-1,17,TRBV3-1,TGTGCCAGCAGCCAAGGAGACCGAAACCCCGGGACCACTGAAGCTTTCTTT,CASSQGDRNPGTTEAFF
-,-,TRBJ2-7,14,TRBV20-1,TGCAGTGCAATCAGACAAGCGAACTCCTACGAGCAGTACTTC,CSAIRQANSYEQYF
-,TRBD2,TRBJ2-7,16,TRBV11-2,TGTGCCAGCAGCCCAAGGCTGATGGCGGGAGCGTACGAGCAGTACTTC,CASSPRLMAGAYEQYF
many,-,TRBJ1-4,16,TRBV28,TGTGCCAGCAGTTTATATTTGGGGGCAACTAATGAAAAACTGTTTTTT,CASSLYLGATNEKLFF
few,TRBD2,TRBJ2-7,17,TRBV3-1,TGTGCCAGCAGCCAAGAAAGGCTAGCGGGCTATACCTACGAGCAGTACTTC,CASSQERLAGYTYEQYF
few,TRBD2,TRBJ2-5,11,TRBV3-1,TGTGCCAGCAGCCCGGGAGGAGTGCTTAACTTC,CASSPGGVLNF
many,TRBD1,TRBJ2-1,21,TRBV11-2,TGTGCCAGCAGCTTACCCCAAGGAGGACAGGGCTTCGGGGCCGCCCGAAATGAGCAGTTCTTC,CASSLPQGGQGFGAARNEQFF
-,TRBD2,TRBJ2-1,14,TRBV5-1,TGCGCCAGTACTAGCGGGAGCGACGGCAATGAGCAGTTCTTC,CASTSGSDGNEQFF
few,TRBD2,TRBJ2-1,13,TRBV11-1,TGTGCCAGCAGCCTAGCGGGAGAGGGTGAGCAGTTCTTC,CASSLAGEGEQFF
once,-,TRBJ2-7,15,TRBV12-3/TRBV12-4,TGTGCCAGCAGTCCGAGGGAGGCCCGTGCGTACGAGCAGTGCTTC,CASSPREARAYEQCF
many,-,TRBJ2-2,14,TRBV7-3,TGTGCCAGCAGTGTTGCGGGGTCCTTCGGGGAGCTGTTTTTT,CASSVAGSFGELFF
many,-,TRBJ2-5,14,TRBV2,TGTGCCAGCAGCGGTACGAAGAGTCTTGAGACCCAGTACTTC,CASSGTKSLETQYF
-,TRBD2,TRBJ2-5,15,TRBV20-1,TGCAGTGCTAGACCGGTGAGCGGGACGGGAGAGACCCAGTACTTC,CSARPVSGTGETQYF
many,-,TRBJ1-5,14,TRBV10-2,TGCGCCAGCAGTGCTGGGCAGAGCAATCAGCCCCAGCATTTT,CASSAGQSNQPQHF
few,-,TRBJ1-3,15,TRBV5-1,TGCGCCAGCAGCTTGGCGGATCCCTCTGGAAACACCATATATTTT,CASSLADPSGNTIYF
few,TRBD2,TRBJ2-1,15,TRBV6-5,TGTGCCAGCAGTTACGGGACTAGCGTTAACAATGAGCAGTTCTTC,CASSYGTSVNNEQFF
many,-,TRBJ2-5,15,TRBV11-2,TGTGCCAGCAGCTTAGATCGATATCCTGCGGAGACCCAGTACTTC,CASSLDRYPAETQYF